Sequencing of this T cell receptor (beta chain) was carried out in a study of shared T cell receptors in the human thymus (dated by TCRdb to the early 2020s). Background for the entire study: The study examined how self-reactive, shared T-cell receptor alpha chains are generated in the human thymus.

CDR3 length: 15 amino acids, cysteine to phenylalanine. The kept DNA is CDR3 alone, 45 bases in frame from the first base. The germline V gene yields SGHDN for CDR1 and FVKESK for CDR2. Clipping removes 4 bases from V and 2 bases from J, with 4 as the unmatched junction base count. Library preparation employed the immunoSEQ multiplex PCR assay. Not all clones reach the TCRdb copy of this immuneACCESS table, which keeps in-frame sequences only. Checked studies attribute under half of the gap to unresolved V genes and leave the rest unexplained. Counted in this sample were 600,000 or so clones; about 87% of them appeared once. Roughly 0.0094% of the sample is taken by the ten largest. Of note for this clone: No antigen is known for it. Base-call qualities are not available, and no considerably larger clone is one nucleotide away.

These data also formed part of another study, on human thymus T cells. Taken from the second paper: In Finland, the donors were immunologically healthy infants who were having open corrective cardiac surgery for congenital heart defects. Thymus tissue was obtained as surgical resects removed during corrective cardiac surgery. Both the thymic and the peripheral blood repertoires appeared to show biased V and J gene segment usage. The related research found that thymic TCR repertoires overlapped highly between unrelated individuals. The study characterized TCR alpha and beta repertoires from eight infant thymus samples and four related peripheral blood samples. Donor ages ranging from roughly 6 to 250 days were recorded, and several male and a couple of female infants were included in the cohort. Thymocytes were freed from the tissue by mechanical means and kept at -70 degrees C as pellets of roughly 9-34 million cells. A QIAsymphony instrument was used to extract genomic DNA from the frozen cell pellets. TCRB and TCRAD loci were amplified from a standardized quantity of quality-controlled genomic DNA using the immunoSEQ multiplex PCR assay. The amplicons spanned the V(D)J region and were long enough to cover the CDR3 and allow V and J genes to be identified. Through the commercial immunoSEQ service, the amplicons were sequenced on an Illumina platform. Corrections for primer bias and sequencing errors followed previously described methods, while TCRAD and TCRB definitions were based on the IMGT database. immunoSEQ Analyzer 3.0 and VDJTools were used for repertoire analysis, which covered basic statistics, V/J segment usage, diversity estimates, rarefaction and pairwise overlap. To estimate diversity, the Chao1, ChaoE, Efron-Thisted, Shannon and inverse Simpson indices were applied, and diversity was also estimated on datasets down-sampled to the smallest sample. Repertoire overlap was determined by strict matching of CDR3 nucleotide sequence, V gene and J gene, and Jaccard-based multidimensional scaling clustering was applied. On average, thymus samples yielded hundreds of thousands of unique TCRB clonotypes, whereas blood samples yielded 65,000 to 100,000.

The chain is encoded by TRBV14 joined to TRBJ1-2, with 10 central nucleotides matching TRBD1. This receptor was obtained from a boy younger than two with a congenital heart defect. Donor details come from another sample of the same person, matched by shared clones. The sequenced sample consisted of thymocytes. The DNA is TGTGCCAGCAGCCCTTGGACAGGGGGGAACTATGGCTACACCTTC. Its amino acids are CASSPWTGGNYGYTF.